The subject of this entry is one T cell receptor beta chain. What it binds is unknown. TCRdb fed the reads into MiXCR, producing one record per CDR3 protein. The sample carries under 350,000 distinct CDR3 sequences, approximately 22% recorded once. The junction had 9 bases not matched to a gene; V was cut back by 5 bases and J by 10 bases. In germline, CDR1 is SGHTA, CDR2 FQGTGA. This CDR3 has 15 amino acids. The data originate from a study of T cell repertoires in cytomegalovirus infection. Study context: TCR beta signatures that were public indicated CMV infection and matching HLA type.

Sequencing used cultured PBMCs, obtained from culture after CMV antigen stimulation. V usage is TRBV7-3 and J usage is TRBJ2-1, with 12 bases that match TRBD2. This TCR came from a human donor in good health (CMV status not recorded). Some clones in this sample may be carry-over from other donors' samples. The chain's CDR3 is CASSPSSGRVGEQFF. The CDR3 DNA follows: TGTGCCAGCAGCCCATCTAGCGGGAGGGTAGGCGAGCAGTTCTTC.